This is a list of T cell receptor beta chains from one sample in a study of blood T cells in healthy people across ages. MiXCR, run by TCRdb on the 5' RACE reads, gives a single entry per CDR3 protein. The sample shows around 1,500,000 distinct CDR3 sequences, approximately 38% of them seen only once. Sequenced input: blood. Every receptor here comes from a woman between 18 and 29 years old in good health. CDR3s include the opening cysteine and the closing phenylalanine or tryptophan. D genes are given only for firm matches. The size field is filled for only some rows; it gives once, few, many or a size class.

NA | many | TRBJ1-1 | TRBV3-1 | 17 | CASSQDPPGPENTEAFF | TGTGCCAGCAGCCAAGACCCCCCAGGACCGGAGAACACTGAAGCTTTCTTT
TRBD2 | NA | TRBJ2-7 | TRBV14 | 17 | CASSPLTAGGRPYEQYF | TGTGCCAGCAGCCCTTTAACAGCGGGAGGGCGGCCTTACGAGCAGTACTTC
TRBD2 | NA | TRBJ2-1 | TRBV28 | 16 | CASSLGFGGKFDEQFF | TGTGCCAGCAGTTTAGGCTTCGGGGGGAAGTTCGATGAGCAGTTCTTC
NA | many | TRBJ1-1 | TRBV25-1 | 13 | CASSGMGIAEAFF | TGTGCCAGCAGTGGGATGGGTATCGCTGAAGCTTTCTTT
NA | few | TRBJ2-7 | TRBV7-2 | 14 | CASSFSGNNYEQYF | TGTGCCAGCAGCTTTTCGGGCAACAACTACGAGCAGTACTTC
TRBD2 | many | TRBJ2-1 | TRBV5-1 | 13 | CASSLAGGNEQFF | TGTGCCAGCAGCTTAGCCGGGGGGAATGAGCAGTTCTTC
NA | NA | TRBJ1-2 | TRBV21-1 | 14 | CASSSRDRAYGYTF | TGTGCCAGCAGCAGCCGGGACAGGGCCTATGGCTACACCTTC
NA | few | TRBJ1-2 | TRBV12-3/TRBV12-4 | 13 | CASSLRGTGGYTF | TGTGCCAGCAGTTTACGGGGAACAGGAGGCTACACCTTC
NA | many | TRBJ2-7 | TRBV10-3 | 12 | CAIRGLSYEQYF | TGTGCCATCAGAGGCCTCTCCTACGAGCAGTACTTC
TRBD1 | NA | TRBJ1-2 | TRBV28 | 13 | CASSLPGGSGYTF | TGTGCCAGCAGTCTGCCAGGGGGCAGTGGCTACACCTTC
NA | few | TRBJ2-7 | TRBV4-1 | 15 | CASSQESVFSYEQYF | TGCGCCAGCAGCCAAGAATCTGTATTCTCCTACGAGCAGTACTTC
TRBD2 | few | TRBJ2-3 | TRBV12-5 | 14 | CASGPGLVADTQYF | TGTGCTAGTGGTCCCGGACTAGTGGCAGATACGCAGTATTTT
TRBD1 | NA | TRBJ2-1 | TRBV7-2 | 16 | CSSRFMGQGPYNEQFF | TGTTCCAGCAGATTTATGGGACAGGGCCCCTACAATGAGCAGTTCTTC
TRBD1 | NA | TRBJ2-5 | TRBV27 | 14 | CASSATGGPETQYF | TGTGCCAGCAGTGCGACAGGGGGCCCAGAGACCCAGTACTTC
TRBD2 | once | TRBJ2-5 | TRBV7-9 | 14 | CASRPTSGKETQYF | TGTGCCAGCAGACCGACTAGCGGGAAAGAGACCCAGTACTTC
NA | NA | TRBJ2-3 | TRBV10-3 | 16 | CAISESSRGIVDTQYF | TGTGCCATCAGTGAGTCAAGTAGGGGGATCGTGGATACGCAGTATTTT
TRBD2 | NA | TRBJ2-1 | TRBV3-1 | 19 | CASSQGLAGRRTSYNEQFF | TGTGCCAGCAGCCAAGGACTAGCGGGGCGGCGAACTTCCTACAATGAGCAGTTCTTC
NA | NA | TRBJ1-2 | TRBV29-1 | 13 | CSVEGGVYYGYTF | TGCAGCGTTGAAGGGGGAGTATACTATGGCTACACCTTC
NA | few | TRBJ2-5 | TRBV20-1 | 16 | CSARDGAGTKGRTQYF | TGCAGTGCTAGAGATGGGGCCGGGACCAAGGGTCGGACCCAGTACTTC
NA | NA | TRBJ2-3 | TRBV12-3/TRBV12-4 | 18 | CASSSPFGPGGLTDTQYF | TGTGCCAGCAGTTCACCCTTCGGACCGGGGGGCCTCACAGATACGCAGTATTTT
NA | NA | TRBJ1-4 | TRBV25-1 | 15 | CASSKKGKTNEKLFF | TGTGCCAGCAGTAAAAAGGGGAAAACTAATGAAAAACTGTTTTTT
TRBD1 | NA | TRBJ2-1 | TRBV5-5 | 14 | CASSPGQGWNEQFF | TGTGCCAGCAGCCCCGGACAGGGATGGAATGAGCAGTTCTTC
TRBD2 | once | TRBJ2-7 | TRBV28 | 15 | CASSPSGGLRYEQYF | TGTGCCAGCAGTCCCTCGGGGGGGCTGAGGTACGAGCAGTACTTC
NA | NA | TRBJ2-5 | TRBV5-4 | 15 | CASSLASGVKETQYF | TGTGCCAGCAGCTTGGCAAGCGGTGTAAAAGAGACCCAGTACTTC
TRBD2 | NA | TRBJ2-1 | TRBV7-3 | 16 | CASSLNSASGYNEQFF | TGTGCCAGCAGCTTAAATTCGGCTAGCGGGTACAATGAGCAGTTCTTC
TRBD2 | few | TRBJ2-1 | TRBV12-3/TRBV12-4 | 15 | CASRAGLAGANEQFF | TGTGCCAGCAGGGCGGGACTAGCGGGAGCCAATGAGCAGTTCTTC
NA | NA | TRBJ2-7 | TRBV20-1 | 12 | CSARRNSYEQYF | TGCAGTGCTAGGCGCAACTCCTACGAGCAGTACTTC
NA | NA | TRBJ1-2 | TRBV28 | 13 | CASSGNRVYGYTF | TGTGCCAGCAGCGGAAACAGGGTATATGGCTACACCTTC
NA | NA | TRBJ2-7 | TRBV27 | 14 | CASSYDRRVGEQYF | TGTGCCAGCAGTTATGACCGCAGGGTTGGCGAGCAGTACTTC
NA | NA | TRBJ2-1 | TRBV29-1 | 10 | CSVDVNEQFF | TGCAGCGTTGATGTCAATGAGCAGTTCTTC
NA | NA | TRBJ2-7 | TRBV27 | 14 | CASSNTATEYEQYF | TGTGCCAGCAGTAACACGGCGACAGAGTACGAGCAGTACTTC
NA | many | TRBJ2-1 | TRBV12-3/TRBV12-4 | 13 | CASSLSMSYEQFF | TGTGCCAGCAGTTTGTCGATGTCTTATGAGCAGTTCTTC
NA | few | TRBJ2-7 | TRBV7-7 | 14 | CASSLCRMDYEQYF | TGTGCTAGCAGCTTATGTAGAATGGATTACGAGCAGTACTTC
NA | few | TRBJ2-5 | TRBV13 | 15 | CASSSRRLLDETQYF | TGTGCCAGCAGCTCCCGCCGGCTACTTGACGAGACCCAGTACTTC
NA | NA | TRBJ2-3 | TRBV10-3 | 15 | CAISGGLGSTDTQYF | TGTGCCATCAGTGGGGGGCTTGGTAGCACAGATACGCAGTATTTT
NA | NA | TRBJ1-1 | TRBV4-1 | 21 | CASSQGLLAGRRLGGNTEAFF | TGCGCCAGCAGCCAAGGCCTACTCGCAGGACGGCGGTTAGGTGGGAACACTGAAGCTTTCTTT
NA | NA | TRBJ2-1 | TRBV20-1 | 15 | CSARDTAAGGNEQFF | TGCAGTGCTAGAGATACTGCAGCTGGGGGCAATGAGCAGTTCTTC
TRBD2 | NA | TRBJ2-4 | TRBV12-3/TRBV12-4 | 15 | CASSPGLAGGSVQYF | TGTGCCAGCAGTCCTGGACTAGCGGGAGGGAGCGTGCAGTACTTC
NA | NA | TRBJ2-7 | TRBV3-1 | 18 | CASSQDHLARSSYNEQYF | TGTGCCAGCAGCCAAGATCACCTAGCGAGGAGCTCCTACAATGAGCAGTACTTC
NA | once | TRBJ2-7 | TRBV20-1 | 14 | CSARQNPNSYEQYF | TGCAGTGCCCGACAGAATCCCAACTCCTACGAGCAGTACTTC
TRBD2 | NA | TRBJ2-5 | TRBV28 | 14 | CASSPGTSPDEQYF | TGTGCCAGCAGCCCCGGGACTAGTCCAGATGAGCAGTACTTC
NA | few | TRBJ1-4 | TRBV20-1 | 13 | CSATDFDPGKLFF | TGCAGTGCTACTGACTTCGACCCGGGAAAACTGTTTTTT
TRBD2 | few | TRBJ2-2 | TRBV10-3 | 17 | CAIADLLAGGNTGELFF | TGTGCCATCGCCGACCTACTAGCGGGGGGAAACACCGGGGAGCTGTTTTTT
NA | NA | TRBJ2-3 | TRBV7-9 | 15 | CASSFGAGGTDTQYF | TGTGCCAGCAGCTTTGGGGCAGGAGGGACTGATACGCAGTATTTT
TRBD1 | NA | TRBJ1-5 | TRBV12-3/TRBV12-4 | 15 | CASRPTGGRPQPQHF | TGTGCCAGCAGGCCGACAGGGGGCCGACCTCAGCCCCAGCATTTT
NA | many | TRBJ2-7 | TRBV10-3 | 14 | CAIRGDGSSYEQYF | TGTGCCATCAGAGGGGACGGAAGCTCCTACGAGCAGTACTTC